These 18 T cell receptor beta chains came from one sample sequenced in a study of T cells in Graves' hyperthyroidism and ophthalmopathy. It was RNA transcripts that yielded the amplified TCR beta CDR3 regions. Primed by the HTBI set, a first-round RT-PCR was run on the TCR CDR3. Using its own MiXCR run on the multiplex PCR reads, TCRdb lists one record per CDR3 protein. The sample holds approximately 620,000 distinct CDR3 sequences, more than 11% seen once. The source material was blood. These receptors all come from a woman aged 30 to 39 with Graves' hyperthyroidism that later progressed to Graves' ophthalmopathy.

The table lists this clonotype with many counts. The chain is built from TRBV28 and TRBJ1-2; D remains unclear. The CDR3 is 15 residues long. V lost 2 bases and J lost 0, with 10 bases in between. Germline V lookup: CDR1 MDHEN, CDR2 SYDVKM. The CDR3 region has the DNA TGTGCCAGCAGTTTAGGAGGGAAATCTAACTATGGCTACACCTTC. Translation gives CASSLGGKSNYGYTF.

This clonotype turned up a few times. The chain joins TRBV18 to TRBJ2-1, with TRBD1 identical over 8 bases. V lost 5 bases and J lost 2; bases outside the gene matches: 11. The CDR3 runs 17 residues. From germline, CDR1 is KGHSH and CDR2 LQKENI. The CDR3 loop reads CASSTGTGLSAYNEQFF. CDR3 DNA sequence: TGTGCCAGCTCAACCGGGACAGGCCTTTCCGCCTACAATGAGCAGTTCTTC.

About this clonotype itself: A much larger clone is a single base away; this may be a read error. The chain employs TRBV25-1 and TRBJ2-5; a possible D gene is TRBD2 (5 bases). Trimming took 5 bases from V and 9 from J, leaving 19 bases between them. Germline assignment: CDR1 MGHDK and CDR2 SYGVNS. This CDR3 contains 14 residues. The CDR3 loop is CASSPYRGVESQYF. Written as DNA, the CDR3 is TGTGCCAGCAGTCCATATCGGGGAGTGGAGTCCCAGTACTTC.

This clonotype was observed a few times. With a much larger clone just one base away, this may be a read error. The final CDR3 position lacks the conserved phenylalanine or tryptophan, pointing to a likely read error. The chain uses TRBV6-2 or TRBV6-3 and TRBJ1-6; TRBD1 matches 7 bases. The CDR3 is 17 residues long. Germline assignment: CDR1 MNHEY and CDR2 SVGEGT. The V and J ends lost 4 bases and 6 bases, in that order; junction bases with no gene match: 12. The CDR3 loop is CASSSSGETGTNSPLHL. The CDR3 bases are TGTGCCAGCAGTTCCTCGGGGGAGACAGGGACTAATTCACCCCTCCACCTT.

V gene TRBV5-1 combines with J gene TRBJ1-1; D is possibly TRBD1 (5 bases). V lost 2 bases to trimming and J lost 5 bases, with 19 bases between them. Germline lookup yields CDR1 SGHRS and CDR2 YFSETQ. CDR3 length: 16 amino acids. In DNA form, the CDR3 reads TGCGCCAGCAGCTTAAGAAGGGGTCGGGGGGGGACTGAAGCTTTCTTT. Translation: CASSLRRGRGGTEAFF.

A remark on this clonotype: This may be a read error, as it is one base from a much larger clone. The rearrangement joins TRBV2 to TRBJ2-2, with D tentatively TRBD2 (5 bases). The CDR3 contains 15 residues. V lost 7 bases to trimming and J lost 6 bases, with 18 bases between them. In germline, CDR1 is SNHLY, CDR2 FYNNEI. CDR3 DNA sequence: TGTGCCAGCATGGGCGGTTGCGGGTACTCCGGGGAGCTGTTTTTT. It translates to CASMGGCGYSGELFF. The complete variable domain, with remaining parts taken from reference TRBV2 and TRBJ2-2, reads EPEVTQTPSHQVTQMGQEVILRCVPISNHLYFYWYRQILGQKVEFLVSFYNNEISEKSEIFDDQFSVERPDGSNFTLKIRSTKLEDSAMYFCASMGGCGYSGELFFGEGSRLTVL.

The sample holds many counts of this clonotype. V and J are TRBV7-3 and TRBJ2-7, with TRBD2 as a possible D gene (5 bases). Germline CDR1 reads SGHTA; CDR2 reads FQGTGA. This CDR3 comprises 15 residues. The V end was cut by 6 bases, the J end by 2 bases, with 17 bases between. The CDR3 reads CASSPDGLSPYEQYF. The CDR3 nucleotides read TGTGCCAGCAGTCCCGACGGACTTAGCCCCTACGAGCAGTACTTC.

The table lists this clonotype with many counts. The chain carries TRBV3-1 and TRBJ2-3, with D perhaps TRBD1 or TRBD2 (5 bases each). Germline-derived CDR1 and CDR2 are LGHDT and YNNKEL (reference sequence). The CDR3 has 16 residues. V was cut by 3 bases and J by 4 bases, with 17 bases left in between. The CDR3 sequence: CASSHRSRDVADTQYF. CDR3 DNA: TGTGCCAGCAGCCATCGGTCCAGGGACGTGGCAGATACGCAGTATTTT.

The chain is built from TRBV5-1 and TRBJ1-1; TRBD1 matches at 7 bases. Germline lookup yields CDR1 SGHRS and CDR2 YFSETQ. The CDR3 sequence is 16 residues long. V shed 4 bases, J shed 1 base, and the junction held 10 bases outside the gene matches. The CDR3 nucleotides read TGCGCCAGCAGCGCCACCGCGACAGGGACGAACACTGAAGCTTTCTTT. Protein: CASSATATGTNTEAFF.

CDR3 amino acids: CASSLVLPNGYTF. The CDR3 coding sequence is TGTGCCAGCAGCTTAGTATTGCCAAATGGCTACACCTTC. The V and J genes are TRBV7-9 and TRBJ1-2; D ambiguous. Germline CDR1 and CDR2: SEHNR and FQNEAQ (reference sequence). V gave up 1 base and J gave up 6 bases, with 9 bases separating them. This CDR3 spans 13 amino acids.

The table lists this clonotype with a few counts. The chain is built from TRBV29-1 and TRBJ1-4; D is uncertain. The CDR3 loop spans 12 amino acids. V was trimmed by 7 bases and J by 8 bases, leaving 14 bases between them. The V gene's germline CDR1 is SQVTM and CDR2 ANQGSEA. Here the CDR3 reads CSAVILGEKLFF. The DNA of the CDR3 is TGCAGCGCAGTGATACTGGGGGAAAAACTGTTTTTT.

V usage is TRBV28 and J usage is TRBJ1-5; a weak D match, TRBD1 (5 bases). CDR1 and CDR2 (germline): MDHEN, SYDVKM. Trimming left V 3 bases short and J 1 base short, with 13 bases between. CDR3 length: 16 amino acids. The CDR3 DNA sequence: TGTGCCAGCAGTTTTACCGGGGGAGGAAGCAATCAGCCCCAGCATTTT. This translates into CASSFTGGGSNQPQHF.

This clonotype occurred a few times. The V gene is TRBV5-1, the J gene TRBJ2-5; perhaps TRBD1 as D (8 bases). With 4 bases removed from V and 0 bases from J, the gap between germline ends came to 16 bases. CDR3 length: 16 amino acids. CDR1 is SGHRS, CDR2 YFSETQ, per germline. This CDR3 reads CASSPGQGGYQETQYF. The CDR3 region has the DNA TGCGCCAGCAGCCCTGGACAGGGAGGGTACCAAGAGACCCAGTACTTC.

This clonotype has a count of ten or more. The rearrangement links TRBV28 to TRBJ1-2; D is unresolved. Germline assignment: CDR1 MDHEN and CDR2 SYDVKM. V lost 7 bases and J 4 bases, leaving 13 bases between the germline ends. CDR3 length equals 13 residues. The CDR3 is CASNDPPAYGYTF. CDR3 nucleotides: TGTGCCAGCAACGACCCTCCGGCCTATGGCTACACCTTC.

This clonotype was counted many times. The chain employs TRBV2 and TRBJ2-5; D unresolved. The CDR3 is 16 residues long. Per germline, CDR1 SNHLY and CDR2 FYNNEI. V lost 0 bases and J 5 bases, leaving 16 bases between the germline ends. In DNA form, the CDR3 reads TGTGCCAGCAGTGAAGCGCGGCGACTGCTGGGGGAGACCCAGTACTTC. It translates to CASSEARRLLGETQYF.

This clonotype has at least ten counts. This sequence joins TRBV4-1 and TRBJ2-1; no firm D call. CDR3 length: 12 amino acids. V lost 2 bases and J lost 8, with 7 bases in between. CDR1 and CDR2 (germline): MGHRA, YSYEKL. The CDR3 is CASSQPRDEQFF. CDR3 nucleotides: TGCGCCAGCAGCCAACCCCGGGATGAGCAGTTCTTC.

The DNA for the CDR3 is TGTGCCACCAGTGATTTGGGACTAGCGGGGGATACGAACACCGGGGAGCTGTTTTTT. Protein: CATSDLGLAGDTNTGELFF. The rearrangement links TRBV24-1 to TRBJ2-2; 13 bases map to TRBD2. CDR1 is KGHDR, CDR2 SFDVKD, per germline. V trimming: 0 bases; J trimming: 0 bases; junction bases outside the gene matches: 3. This CDR3 comprises 19 residues.

The V gene is TRBV6-1, the J gene TRBJ2-1, with 8 bases fitting TRBD2. J gave up 8 bases and V 3 bases, and 9 bases lay outside the gene matches. Germline values: CDR1 MNHNS, CDR2 SASEGT. The CDR3 covers 15 residues. The CDR3 protein is CASSDTAGVSDEQFF. CDR3 nucleotide sequence: TGTGCCAGCAGTGACACAGCGGGAGTTAGTGATGAGCAGTTCTTC.